This T cell receptor beta chain was captured in a study of Ad26.COV2.S vaccination and SARS-CoV-2 variants. CDR1 KGHSH and CDR2 LQKENI come from the germline V gene. The V end lost 4 bases, the J end lost 5 bases, and 6 bases lay between the germline ends. CDR3 length: 12 amino acids. Regarding treatment: roughly 20 received Ad26.COV2.S at low or high dose, single or two shots; 5 received placebo; per-sample allocation not given. Sample collection was performed on day 63 after the first vaccine or placebo injection. Participants' vaccine, an Ad26 vector, delivered Wuhan-strain SARS-CoV-2 spike. Study-level points and caveats: Reported findings describe substantial breadth in spike-specific CD8+ and CD4+ T cell responses following vaccination.

As concerns this clone: The antigen is unknown.

Measured with immunoSEQ multiplex PCR; TCRdb has only the in-frame clones, and not every one. The sample has around 300,000 clones, 80% to 90% seen once; the top ten hold about 10%. The receptor was isolated from a person between 18 and 60 years old who received the Ad26.COV2.S COVID-19 vaccine or a placebo. Here the sequenced sample was peripheral blood, taken in a trial of Ad26.COV2.S vaccine versus placebo. The chain recombines TRBV18 with TRBJ2-1; D call uncertain. CDR3 protein: CASSHYDNEQFF. In nucleotides, the CDR3 is TGTGCCAGCTCACATTATGACAATGAGCAGTTCTTC.